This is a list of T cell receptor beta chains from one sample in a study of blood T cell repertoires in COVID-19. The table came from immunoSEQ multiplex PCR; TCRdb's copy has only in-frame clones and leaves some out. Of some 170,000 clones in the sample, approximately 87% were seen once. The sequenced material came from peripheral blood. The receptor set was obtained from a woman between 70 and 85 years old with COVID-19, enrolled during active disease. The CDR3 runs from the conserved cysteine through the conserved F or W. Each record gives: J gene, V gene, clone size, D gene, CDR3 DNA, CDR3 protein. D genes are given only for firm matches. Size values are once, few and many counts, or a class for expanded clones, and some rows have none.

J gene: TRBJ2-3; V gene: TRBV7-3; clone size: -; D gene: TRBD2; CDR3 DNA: TGTGCCAGCAGCTTATGGGCAGCTAGCGGAAACACAGATACGCAGTATTTT; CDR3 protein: CASSLWAASGNTDTQYF
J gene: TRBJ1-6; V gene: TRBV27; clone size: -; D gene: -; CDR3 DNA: TGTGCCAGCACGCGGAGCTCCTATAATTCACCCCTCCACTTT; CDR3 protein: CASTRSSYNSPLHF
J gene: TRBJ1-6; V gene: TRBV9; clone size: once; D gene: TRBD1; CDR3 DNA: TGTGCCAGCAGCGTAGGACAGGGAAGGCGTAATTCACCCCTCCACTTT; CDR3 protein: CASSVGQGRRNSPLHF
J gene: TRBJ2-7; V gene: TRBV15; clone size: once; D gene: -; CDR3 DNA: TGTGCCACCAGCAGAGCTGGGGGCAGGGTACCCTACGAGCAGTACTTC; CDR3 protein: CATSRAGGRVPYEQYF
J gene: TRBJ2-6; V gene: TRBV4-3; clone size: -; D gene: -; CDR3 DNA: TGCGCCAGCAGCCAAGAATGGCGCGGACATGGCTCTGGGGCCAACGTCCTGACTTTC; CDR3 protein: CASSQEWRGHGSGANVLTF
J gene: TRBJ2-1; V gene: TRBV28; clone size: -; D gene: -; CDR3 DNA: TGTGCCAGCAGTTCCTTCCACGGCTACAATGAGCAGTTCTTC; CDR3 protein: CASSSFHGYNEQFF
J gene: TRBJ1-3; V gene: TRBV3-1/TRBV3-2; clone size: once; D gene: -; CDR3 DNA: TGTGCCAGCAGCCAGGGAGATAACATCCATTTT; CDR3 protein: CASSQGDNIHF
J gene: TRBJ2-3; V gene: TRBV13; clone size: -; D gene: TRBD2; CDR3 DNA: TGTGCCAGCAGCCTCCTGCGGGAGGGTGTGGCAGATACGCAGTATTTT; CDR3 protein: CASSLLREGVADTQYF
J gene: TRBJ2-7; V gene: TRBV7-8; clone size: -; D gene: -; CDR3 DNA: TGTGCCAGCAGCCACACACAGGGTCGCGCCTACGAGCAGTACTTC; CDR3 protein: CASSHTQGRAYEQYF
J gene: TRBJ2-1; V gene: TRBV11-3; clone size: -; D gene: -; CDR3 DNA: TGTGCCAGCAGCTCCCGGTTAAGCGGAGCTGACAATGAGCAGTTCTTC; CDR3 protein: CASSSRLSGADNEQFF
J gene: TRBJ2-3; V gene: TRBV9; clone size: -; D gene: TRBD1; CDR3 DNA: TGTGCCAGCAGCTCACCGACAGGGGCAGATACGCAGTATTTT; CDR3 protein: CASSSPTGADTQYF
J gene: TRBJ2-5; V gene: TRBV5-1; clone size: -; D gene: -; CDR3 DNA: TGCGCCAGCAGCTTGGACCCCGCGCCAGAGACCCAGTACTTC; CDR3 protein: CASSLDPAPETQYF
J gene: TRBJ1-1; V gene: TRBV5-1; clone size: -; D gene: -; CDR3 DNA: TGCGCCAGCAGCTTACAGAACACTGAAGCTTTCTTT; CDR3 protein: CASSLQNTEAFF